What follows is one T cell receptor beta chain and its context. Clones were sequenced by immunoSEQ multiplex PCR, and TCRdb holds only the in-frame ones, with some missing. The sample carries about 98,000 clones, 70% to 90% recorded once. The data originate from a study of cytomegalovirus exposure and HLA in healthy donors. Trimming removed 3 bases from V and 6 bases from J; junction bases left unmatched: 9. Germline values: CDR1 MNHNS, CDR2 SASEGT. The CDR3 consists of 17 residues. While the first cohort had 600 to 800 subjects, the donors belonged to the separate validation cohort of about 120 subjects.

Sequences were obtained from PBMCs. This TCR was sampled from a woman between 25 and 40 years old in good health and CMV-seronegative. The chain joins TRBV6-1 to TRBJ1-5, with 12 positions matching TRBD1. The DNA of the CDR3 is TGTGCCAGCAGTGACCCGGGACAGGGGGCGCGCGGTCAGCCCCAGCATTTT. Translated: CASSDPGQGARGQPQHF.